One sample yielded the 8 T cell receptor beta chains listed below, sequenced in a study of blood T cell repertoires in COVID-19. Sequencing used immunoSEQ multiplex PCR; TCRdb keeps in-frame clones, though not all of them. The sample consists of about 230,000 clones, nearly 90% of them appearing once. The sequenced sample was PBMCs or T cells enriched from blood (not recorded which). The receptors derive from a man aged 25 to 40 who had recovered from COVID-19.

This chain joins TRBV18 and TRBJ1-5, with no clear D. Per the germline V gene, CDR1 is KGHSH and CDR2 is LQKENI. V was pared by 0 bases and J by 0 bases, with 3 bases between. The CDR3 is 14 amino acids. The CDR3 here is CASSPPYSNQPQHF. CDR3 nucleotides: TGTGCCAGCTCACCACCGTATAGCAATCAGCCCCAGCATTTT.

The chain employs TRBV13 and TRBJ1-5; no clear D gene. This CDR3 is built from 12 residues. Germline V gene sequence: CDR1 PRHDT, CDR2 FYEKMQ (reference sequence). The V end was cut by 5 bases, the J end by 7 bases, with 9 bases between. For the CDR3, the DNA is TGTGCCAGCAGCGAGGGAGAACAGCCCCAGCATTTT. It yields the protein CASSEGEQPQHF. The full variable domain, completed using reference TRBV13 and TRBJ1-5, is AAGVIQSPRHLIKEKRETATLKCYPIPRHDTVYWYQQGPGQDPQFLISFYEKMQSDKGSIPDRFSAQQFSDYHSELNMSSLELGDSALYFCASSEGEQPQHFGDGTRLSIL.

The chain has TRBV9 and TRBJ2-3; TRBD2 agrees at 8 bases. Germline assignment: CDR1 SGDLS and CDR2 YYNGEE. This CDR3 contains 15 residues. V was pared by 0 bases and J by 5 bases, with 5 bases of the junction left unmatched. The CDR3 spells CASSVGLAGQDTQYF. CDR3 DNA sequence: TGTGCCAGCAGCGTAGGGTTAGCGGGGCAAGATACGCAGTATTTT.

This chain links TRBV30 with TRBJ2-2; the D is unclear. CDR3 size: 16 residues. The germline V and J ends were trimmed by 3 bases and 0 bases, with 14 bases remaining between them. The germline CDR1 and CDR2 sequences are GTSNPN and SVGIG (reference sequence). The chain's CDR3 is CAWRRKRKPNTGELFF. For the CDR3, the DNA is TGTGCCTGGAGGAGGAAAAGGAAACCGAACACCGGGGAGCTGTTTTTT.

The sample holds a few counts of this clone. The rearrangement links TRBV30 to TRBJ2-7; D call uncertain. Germline V gene sequence: CDR1 GTSNPN, CDR2 SVGIG (reference sequence). This CDR3 contains 11 residues. V gave up 0 bases and J gave up 7 bases, with 7 bases separating them. CDR3 protein: CAWSVAWEQYF. CDR3 coding DNA: TGTGCCTGGAGTGTAGCGTGGGAGCAGTACTTC. Complete variable domain (other parts from reference TRBV30 and TRBJ2-7): SQTIHQWPATLVQPVGSPLSLECTVEGTSNPNLYWYRQAAGRGLQLLFYSVGIGQISSEVPQNLSASRPQDRQFILSSKKLLLSDSGFYLCAWSVAWEQYFGPGTRLTVT.

The chain joins TRBV28 to TRBJ2-3, with a weak D call TRBD2 (5 bases). The length of the CDR3 is 16 residues. Germline V gene lookup returns CDR1 MDHEN and CDR2 SYDVKM. V lost 3 bases and J lost 4, with 17 bases in between. DNA for the CDR3: TGTGCCAGCAGTTTCACGGAGGTGGGCCCCCCAGATACGCAGTATTTT. Translating gives CASSFTEVGPPDTQYF.

The gene calls are TRBV5-8 and TRBJ2-3, with 8 bases identical to TRBD2. The CDR3 is 17 residues long. The trim removed 2 bases at V and 2 bases at J, leaving 10 bases unmatched. Germline values: CDR1 SGHTS, CDR2 YDEGEE. The CDR3 region is CASSFYRGGGYTDTQYF. CDR3 coding DNA: TGTGCCAGCAGCTTTTATCGAGGCGGGGGGTACACAGATACGCAGTATTTT. The full variable domain, rest sourced from reference TRBV5-8 and TRBJ2-3, is EAGVTQSPTHLIKTRGQQATLRCSPISGHTSVYWYQQALGLGLQFLLWYDEGEERNRGNFPPRFSGRQFPNYSSELNVNALELEDSALYLCASSFYRGGGYTDTQYFGPGTRLTVL.

The chain joins TRBV6-4 to TRBJ2-7; D is perhaps TRBD2 (6 bases). From germline, CDR1 is MRHNA and CDR2 SNTAGT. The V end was cut by 0 bases, the J end by 3 bases, with 9 bases between. The CDR3 totals 14 residues. CDR3 region: CASSDSCGVYEQYF. In nucleotides, the CDR3 is TGTGCCAGCAGTGACTCTTGCGGGGTCTACGAGCAGTACTTC.